This TCR beta chain was profiled in a study of identical twins. General study findings and limits: Excess twin sharing in beta out-of-frame sequences was weaker. Memory repertoires lacked the insertion deficit that abundant cord blood beta clonotypes showed.

Via MiXCR, TCRdb re-called the 5' RACE reads, giving one row per CDR3 protein. The sample lists roughly 1,500,000 distinct CDR3 sequences, under 35% occurring once. CDR3 length: 16 amino acids. V shed 5 bases, J shed 7 bases, and the junction held 15 bases outside the gene matches. The germline gives CDR1 DFQATT, CDR2 SNEGSKA (reference sequence). For this clonotype: Its antigen remains unknown.

The TCR originated in a newborn girl in good health. The V gene is TRBV20-1, the J gene TRBJ2-4; TRBD2 aligns across 9 bases. Sequencing was performed on cord blood. The CDR3 spells CSASRTSVLTGNIQYF. The CDR3 region has the DNA TGCAGTGCTTCGAGGACTAGCGTCCTCACAGGGAACATTCAGTACTTC.